A selection of T cell receptor beta chains follows, all from one sample in a study of CD8 T cells in ankylosing spondylitis. TCRdb re-called the 5' RACE reads through MiXCR, storing one row per CDR3 protein. The repertoire includes about 390,000 distinct CDR3 sequences, about a fifth of them detected once, and about 16% sits in the top ten. Sequencing used blood, either unsorted or a sorted T cell fraction (not recorded which). These receptors all come from a male donor with ankylosing spondylitis. Each CDR3 is given with its conserved first and last residue. Each record gives: CDR3 protein, CDR3 DNA, clone size, J gene, D gene, V gene. A D gene is named only where the DNA matches it firmly. The size of a clone is reported for some rows only, either as once, few or many, or as a class for expanded clones.

cdr3_aa: CASSLRRGQVKDTQYF; cdr3_nt: TGTGCCAGCAGTTTAAGGCGGGGACAGGTGAAAGATACGCAGTATTTT; clone_size: .; j_call: TRBJ2-3; d_call: TRBD1; v_call: TRBV28
cdr3_aa: CASSRPRAGVNTEAFF; cdr3_nt: TGTGCCAGCTCTCGGCCCCGGGCAGGAGTGAACACTGAAGCTTTCTTT; clone_size: few; j_call: TRBJ1-1; d_call: .; v_call: TRBV18
cdr3_aa: CSARLVSDTQYF; cdr3_nt: TGCAGTGCCCGACTAGTTTCAGATACGCAGTATTTT; clone_size: .; j_call: TRBJ2-3; d_call: .; v_call: TRBV20-1
cdr3_aa: CASSYPDRPGNTIYF; cdr3_nt: TGTGCCAGCAGTTACCCGGACAGGCCAGGAAACACCATATATTTT; clone_size: .; j_call: TRBJ1-3; d_call: TRBD1; v_call: TRBV6-2/TRBV6-3
cdr3_aa: CASGFGMVGGEQFF; cdr3_nt: TGTGCTAGTGGTTTCGGAATGGTGGGAGGTGAGCAGTTCTTC; clone_size: .; j_call: TRBJ2-1; d_call: .; v_call: TRBV12-5
cdr3_aa: CASSQGRIRTGYGYTF; cdr3_nt: TGTGCCAGCAGCCAAGGTAGGATTCGGACAGGCTATGGCTACACCTTC; clone_size: .; j_call: TRBJ1-2; d_call: TRBD1; v_call: TRBV3-1
cdr3_aa: CSALRDFSNTEAFF; cdr3_nt: TGCAGTGCTTTAAGGGACTTTTCGAACACTGAAGCTTTCTTT; clone_size: few; j_call: TRBJ1-1; d_call: .; v_call: TRBV20-1
cdr3_aa: CASSQVRGSYEQYF; cdr3_nt: TGTGCCAGCAGCCAAGTCAGGGGGTCCTACGAGCAGTACTTC; clone_size: once; j_call: TRBJ2-7; d_call: TRBD1; v_call: TRBV3-1
cdr3_aa: CASSLTGTGNYEQYF; cdr3_nt: TGTGCCAGCAGCCTGACCGGGACAGGGAACTACGAGCAGTACTTC; clone_size: .; j_call: TRBJ2-7; d_call: TRBD1; v_call: TRBV6-1
cdr3_aa: CSANAGATNEKLFF; cdr3_nt: TGCAGTGCTAACGCAGGAGCAACTAATGAAAAACTGTTTTTT; clone_size: .; j_call: TRBJ1-4; d_call: .; v_call: TRBV20-1
cdr3_aa: CASKGPEGYGYTF; cdr3_nt: TGTGCCAGCAAGGGCCCTGAGGGCTATGGCTACACCTTC; clone_size: .; j_call: TRBJ1-2; d_call: .; v_call: TRBV28
cdr3_aa: CSATGVGPDTQYF; cdr3_nt: TGCAGCGCGACAGGGGTAGGCCCAGATACGCAGTATTTT; clone_size: few; j_call: TRBJ2-3; d_call: TRBD1; v_call: TRBV29-1
cdr3_aa: CSARKRQQYNEQFF; cdr3_nt: TGCAGTGCTAGAAAACGACAGCAATACAATGAGCAGTTCTTC; clone_size: few; j_call: TRBJ2-1; d_call: .; v_call: TRBV20-1
cdr3_aa: CASSVGQVQETQYF; cdr3_nt: TGTGCCAGCAGCGTTGGACAGGTCCAAGAGACCCAGTACTTC; clone_size: .; j_call: TRBJ2-5; d_call: TRBD1; v_call: TRBV9
cdr3_aa: CASSFQGQETQYF; cdr3_nt: TGTGCCAGCAGTTTCCAGGGTCAAGAGACCCAGTACTTC; clone_size: many; j_call: TRBJ2-5; d_call: .; v_call: TRBV28
cdr3_aa: CASSLGLAGYPGDEQFF; cdr3_nt: TGTGCCAGCAGCCTCGGACTAGCGGGCTACCCCGGCGATGAGCAGTTCTTC; clone_size: .; j_call: TRBJ2-1; d_call: TRBD2; v_call: TRBV11-1
cdr3_aa: CASSLAYYNEQFF; cdr3_nt: TGTGCCAGCAGTTTGGCCTACTACAATGAGCAGTTCTTC; clone_size: few; j_call: TRBJ2-1; d_call: .; v_call: TRBV12-3/TRBV12-4
cdr3_aa: CASSREGMGTEAFF; cdr3_nt: TGCGCCAGCAGCCGGGAAGGGATGGGCACTGAAGCTTTCTTT; clone_size: .; j_call: TRBJ1-1; d_call: .; v_call: TRBV5-1
cdr3_aa: CASSTFGQGGQETQYF; cdr3_nt: TGTGCCAGCAGCACGTTCGGACAGGGGGGGCAAGAGACCCAGTACTTC; clone_size: .; j_call: TRBJ2-5; d_call: TRBD1; v_call: TRBV5-6
cdr3_aa: CASSSQGLQETQYF; cdr3_nt: TGCGCCAGCAGCAGCCAGGGACTACAAGAGACCCAGTACTTC; clone_size: few; j_call: TRBJ2-5; d_call: TRBD2; v_call: TRBV5-1
cdr3_aa: CATRGRRTSGRAETQYF; cdr3_nt: TGTGCCACCAGAGGACGCCGGACTAGCGGGAGGGCCGAGACGCAGTATTTT; clone_size: few; j_call: TRBJ2-3; d_call: TRBD2; v_call: TRBV15
cdr3_aa: CSGHGLAGDTQYF; cdr3_nt: TGCAGCGGACATGGACTAGCGGGAGATACGCAGTATTTT; clone_size: few; j_call: TRBJ2-3; d_call: TRBD2; v_call: TRBV29-1
cdr3_aa: CASSRTGGPYNEQFF; cdr3_nt: TGTGCCAGCAGCAGAACAGGGGGCCCCTACAATGAGCAGTTCTTC; clone_size: once; j_call: TRBJ2-1; d_call: TRBD1; v_call: TRBV6-2/TRBV6-3
cdr3_aa: CSSSLPGLLYNEQFF; cdr3_nt: TGTTCCAGCTCACTCCCGGGACTTCTCTACAATGAGCAGTTCTTC; clone_size: .; j_call: TRBJ2-1; d_call: .; v_call: TRBV18
cdr3_aa: CATSDTRDRVYEQYF; cdr3_nt: TGTGCCACCAGTGATACCCGGGACAGGGTCTACGAGCAGTACTTC; clone_size: few; j_call: TRBJ2-7; d_call: TRBD1; v_call: TRBV24-1
cdr3_aa: CATSDPDRGTDTQYF; cdr3_nt: TGTGCCACCAGTGACCCGGACAGGGGCACAGATACGCAGTATTTT; clone_size: .; j_call: TRBJ2-3; d_call: TRBD1; v_call: TRBV24-1
cdr3_aa: CASSLGGRIGKNIQYF; cdr3_nt: TGTGCCAGCAGCTTAGGCGGTAGAATAGGCAAAAACATTCAGTACTTC; clone_size: few; j_call: TRBJ2-4; d_call: .; v_call: TRBV7-2
cdr3_aa: CASEDGYYGYTF; cdr3_nt: TGTGCCAGCGAGGACGGCTACTATGGCTACACCTTC; clone_size: .; j_call: TRBJ1-2; d_call: .; v_call: TRBV6-2/TRBV6-3
cdr3_aa: CSAPSAGGLDTEAFF; cdr3_nt: TGCAGCGCCCCGTCGGCTGGGGGTTTGGACACTGAAGCTTTCTTT; clone_size: .; j_call: TRBJ1-1; d_call: .; v_call: TRBV29-1
cdr3_aa: CASSSPTPSAEAFF; cdr3_nt: TGTGCCAGCAGTTCCCCGACACCCTCAGCGGAAGCTTTCTTT; clone_size: few; j_call: TRBJ1-1; d_call: .; v_call: TRBV28
cdr3_aa: CASSQASGQATSGANVLTF; cdr3_nt: TGCGCCAGCAGCCAAGCTTCGGGACAGGCGACCTCTGGGGCCAACGTCCTGACTTTC; clone_size: .; j_call: TRBJ2-6; d_call: TRBD1; v_call: TRBV4-1
cdr3_aa: CASSWGQGNNEQFF; cdr3_nt: TGTGCCAGCAGCTGGGGACAGGGCAACAATGAGCAGTTCTTC; clone_size: .; j_call: TRBJ2-1; d_call: TRBD1; v_call: TRBV11-3
cdr3_aa: CASSPTNRESYNEQFF; cdr3_nt: TGTGCCAGCTCACCGACGAACCGGGAGTCCTACAATGAGCAGTTCTTC; clone_size: .; j_call: TRBJ2-1; d_call: .; v_call: TRBV18
cdr3_aa: CSARVWGRDSSNQPQHF; cdr3_nt: TGCAGTGCTAGAGTTTGGGGTCGGGATTCTAGCAATCAGCCCCAGCATTTT; clone_size: few; j_call: TRBJ1-5; d_call: .; v_call: TRBV20-1
cdr3_aa: CATRGLGNEQFF; cdr3_nt: TGTGCCACCAGGGGGCTCGGCAATGAGCAGTTCTTC; clone_size: once; j_call: TRBJ2-1; d_call: .; v_call: TRBV24-1
cdr3_aa: CASSSDRGGPGELFF; cdr3_nt: TGTGCCAGCAGTTCTGACAGGGGAGGACCCGGGGAGCTGTTTTTT; clone_size: .; j_call: TRBJ2-2; d_call: TRBD1; v_call: TRBV6-5
cdr3_aa: CASSYLTGYEQYF; cdr3_nt: TGTGCCAGCAGTTACTTGACGGGCTACGAGCAGTACTTC; clone_size: .; j_call: TRBJ2-7; d_call: .; v_call: TRBV6-5
cdr3_aa: CAIRSETGSSYEQYF; cdr3_nt: TGTGCCATCCGCTCCGAGACAGGGTCTTCCTACGAGCAGTACTTC; clone_size: few; j_call: TRBJ2-7; d_call: TRBD1; v_call: TRBV10-3
cdr3_aa: CASSFRGPGRTETQYF; cdr3_nt: TGTGCCAGCAGTTTCCGAGGACCGGGTCGGACAGAGACCCAGTACTTC; clone_size: few; j_call: TRBJ2-5; d_call: .; v_call: TRBV28
cdr3_aa: CASSLGDRSGNTIYF; cdr3_nt: TGTGCCAGCAGTTTAGGGGACCGCTCTGGAAACACCATATATTTT; clone_size: few; j_call: TRBJ1-3; d_call: .; v_call: TRBV28
cdr3_aa: CASSLDRPRPDTQYF; cdr3_nt: TGTGCCAGCAGCTTAGATAGGCCCCGTCCAGATACGCAGTATTTT; clone_size: .; j_call: TRBJ2-3; d_call: .; v_call: TRBV7-2
cdr3_aa: CASSEGYEQYF; cdr3_nt: TGTGCCAGCAGTGAGGGCTACGAGCAGTACTTC; clone_size: few; j_call: TRBJ2-7; d_call: .; v_call: TRBV6-5
cdr3_aa: CASSRGGISYEQYF; cdr3_nt: TGTGCCAGTAGTAGGGGGGGAATCTCCTACGAGCAGTACTTC; clone_size: .; j_call: TRBJ2-7; d_call: TRBD2; v_call: TRBV19
cdr3_aa: CASSQAYYTTSQTYEQYF; cdr3_nt: TGTGCCAGCAGCCAAGCCTACTATACGACTAGTCAAACCTACGAGCAGTACTTC; clone_size: few; j_call: TRBJ2-7; d_call: .; v_call: TRBV4-2
cdr3_aa: CATSRDRVVNYGYTF; cdr3_nt: TGTGCCACCAGCAGAGACAGGGTGGTTAACTATGGCTACACCTTC; clone_size: few; j_call: TRBJ1-2; d_call: .; v_call: TRBV15
cdr3_aa: CASTPGQGAGGYTF; cdr3_nt: TGTGCCAGCACTCCAGGACAGGGGGCAGGTGGCTACACCTTC; clone_size: .; j_call: TRBJ1-2; d_call: TRBD1; v_call: TRBV12-3/TRBV12-4
cdr3_aa: CASSAYRASETQYF; cdr3_nt: TGTGCCAGCAGTGCCTACAGGGCTAGTGAGACCCAGTACTTC; clone_size: .; j_call: TRBJ2-5; d_call: .; v_call: TRBV6-1
cdr3_aa: CASSASANTGELFF; cdr3_nt: TGTGCCAGCAGCGCCAGTGCGAACACCGGGGAGCTGTTTTTT; clone_size: few; j_call: TRBJ2-2; d_call: .; v_call: TRBV7-9
cdr3_aa: CASSSLDRGVKNIQYF; cdr3_nt: TGTGCCAGCAGTTCCCTTGACAGGGGGGTCAAAAACATTCAGTACTTC; clone_size: .; j_call: TRBJ2-4; d_call: TRBD1; v_call: TRBV28
cdr3_aa: CASSTLAGGYEQYF; cdr3_nt: TGTGCCAGCAGCACCCTAGCGGGTGGCTACGAGCAGTACTTC; clone_size: few; j_call: TRBJ2-7; d_call: TRBD2; v_call: TRBV6-1
cdr3_aa: CSARGETSVVIQYF; cdr3_nt: TGCAGTGCTAGAGGGGAGACTAGCGTTGTCATTCAGTACTTC; clone_size: few; j_call: TRBJ2-4; d_call: TRBD2; v_call: TRBV20-1
cdr3_aa: CARDDRVGADTEAFF; cdr3_nt: TGTGCCAGAGATGACAGGGTCGGGGCGGACACTGAAGCTTTCTTT; clone_size: .; j_call: TRBJ1-1; d_call: TRBD1; v_call: TRBV6-2/TRBV6-3
cdr3_aa: CASSLGGPASYNEQFF; cdr3_nt: TGTGCCAGCAGCTTAGGGGGGCCGGCCTCCTACAATGAGCAGTTCTTC; clone_size: few; j_call: TRBJ2-1; d_call: .; v_call: TRBV11-2
cdr3_aa: CASSYGGYQPQHF; cdr3_nt: TGTGCCAGCAGCTACGGGGGGTACCAGCCCCAGCATTTT; clone_size: few; j_call: TRBJ1-5; d_call: .; v_call: TRBV7-9
cdr3_aa: CAGRGSSYNEQFF; cdr3_nt: TGTGCCGGTCGGGGGTCCTCCTACAATGAGCAGTTCTTC; clone_size: .; j_call: TRBJ2-1; d_call: .; v_call: TRBV2
cdr3_aa: CASSPRGGDRGLVGQPQHF; cdr3_nt: TGTGCCAGCAGCCCCCGAGGTGGGGACAGGGGGCTCGTAGGTCAGCCCCAGCATTTT; clone_size: .; j_call: TRBJ1-5; d_call: TRBD1; v_call: TRBV4-2
cdr3_aa: CASSSQGRDTQYF; cdr3_nt: TGTGCCAGCAGTTCACAGGGTAGAGATACGCAGTATTTT; clone_size: .; j_call: TRBJ2-3; d_call: .; v_call: TRBV27
cdr3_aa: CASSFQTGGLGQYF; cdr3_nt: TGTGCCAGCAGCTTTCAGACAGGGGGCCTTGGGCAGTACTTC; clone_size: many; j_call: TRBJ2-7; d_call: TRBD1; v_call: TRBV7-9
cdr3_aa: CATSRDLVADTQYF; cdr3_nt: TGTGCCACCAGCAGAGATCTAGTCGCAGATACGCAGTATTTT; clone_size: .; j_call: TRBJ2-3; d_call: .; v_call: TRBV15
cdr3_aa: CASSFRDSETQYF; cdr3_nt: TGTGCCAGCAGTTTCCGGGACTCCGAGACCCAGTACTTC; clone_size: .; j_call: TRBJ2-5; d_call: .; v_call: TRBV12-3/TRBV12-4